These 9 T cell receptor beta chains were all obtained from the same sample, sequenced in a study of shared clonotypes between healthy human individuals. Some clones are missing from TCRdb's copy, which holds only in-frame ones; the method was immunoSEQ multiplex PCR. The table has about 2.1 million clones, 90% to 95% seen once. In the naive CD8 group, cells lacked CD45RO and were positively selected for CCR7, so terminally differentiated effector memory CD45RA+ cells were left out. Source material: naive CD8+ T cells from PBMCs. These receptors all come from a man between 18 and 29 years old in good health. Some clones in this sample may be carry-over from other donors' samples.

Written as DNA, the CDR3 is TGTGCCAGCAGTTTACACCTTTCGGCTGAAGCTTTCTTT. Protein product: CASSLHLSAEAFF. V and J are TRBV27 and TRBJ1-1; D unclear. The CDR3 consists of 13 residues. Per germline, CDR1 MNHEY and CDR2 SMNVEV (reference sequence). V gave up 2 bases and J gave up 6 bases, with 10 bases separating them.

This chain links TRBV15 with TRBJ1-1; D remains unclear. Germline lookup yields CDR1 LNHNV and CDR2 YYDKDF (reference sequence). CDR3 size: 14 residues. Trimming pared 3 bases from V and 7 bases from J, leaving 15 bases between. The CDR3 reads CATSSGESHSEAFF. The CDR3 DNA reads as TGTGCCACCAGCAGTGGAGAAAGTCACAGTGAAGCTTTCTTT.

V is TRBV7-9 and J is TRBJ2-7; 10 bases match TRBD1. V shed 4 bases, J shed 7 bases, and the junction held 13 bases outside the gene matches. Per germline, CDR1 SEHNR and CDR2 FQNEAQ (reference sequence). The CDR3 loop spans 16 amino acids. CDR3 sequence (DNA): TGTGCCAGCAGCTCTCCCGGGGGACAGGGGAGTAGGGAGCAGTACTTC. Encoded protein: CASSSPGGQGSREQYF.

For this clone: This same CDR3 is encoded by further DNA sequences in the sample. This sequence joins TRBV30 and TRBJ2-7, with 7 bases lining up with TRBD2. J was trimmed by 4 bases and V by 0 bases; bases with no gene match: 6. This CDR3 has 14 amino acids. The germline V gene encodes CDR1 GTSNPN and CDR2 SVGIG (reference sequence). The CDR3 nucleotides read TGTGCCTGGAGTGTAGGGGCGGGGGTGTACGAGCAGTACTTC. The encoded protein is CAWSVGAGVYEQYF.

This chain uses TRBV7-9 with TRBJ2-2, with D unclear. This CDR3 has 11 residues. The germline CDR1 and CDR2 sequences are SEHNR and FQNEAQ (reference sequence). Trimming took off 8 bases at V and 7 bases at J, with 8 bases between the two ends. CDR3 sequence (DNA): TGTGCCAGCGTTAATGTCGGGGAGCTGTTTTTT. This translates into CASVNVGELFF.

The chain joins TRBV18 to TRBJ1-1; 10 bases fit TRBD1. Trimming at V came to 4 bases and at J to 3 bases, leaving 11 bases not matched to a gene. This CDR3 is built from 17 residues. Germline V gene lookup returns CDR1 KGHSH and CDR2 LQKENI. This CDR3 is CASSHDRGPGADTEAFF. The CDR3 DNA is TGTGCCAGCTCACACGACAGGGGGCCCGGAGCAGACACTGAAGCTTTCTTT.

The CDR3 loop is CASSFDKGGSYEQYF. The CDR3 DNA reads TGTGCCAGCAGCTTCGACAAGGGGGGTTCCTACGAGCAGTACTTC. J is TRBJ2-7 and V is TRBV9; the D call may be TRBD1 or TRBD2 (6 bases each). Germline V gene lookup returns CDR1 SGDLS and CDR2 YYNGEE. V was clipped by 4 bases and J by 1 base, with 15 bases between them. The CDR3 spans 15 residues.

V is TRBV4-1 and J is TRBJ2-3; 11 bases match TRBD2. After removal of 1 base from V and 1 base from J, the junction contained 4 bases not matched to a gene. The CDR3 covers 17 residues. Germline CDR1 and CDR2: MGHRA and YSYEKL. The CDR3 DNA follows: TGCGCCAGCAGCCAAGTACTAGCGGGAGAGCGCACAGATACGCAGTATTTT. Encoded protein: CASSQVLAGERTDTQYF.

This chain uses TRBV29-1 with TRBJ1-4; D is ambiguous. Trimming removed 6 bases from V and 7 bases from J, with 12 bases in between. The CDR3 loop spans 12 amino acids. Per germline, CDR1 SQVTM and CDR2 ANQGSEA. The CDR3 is CSVPLYGEKLFF. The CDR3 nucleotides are TGCAGCGTACCCCTCTACGGTGAAAAACTGTTTTTT.